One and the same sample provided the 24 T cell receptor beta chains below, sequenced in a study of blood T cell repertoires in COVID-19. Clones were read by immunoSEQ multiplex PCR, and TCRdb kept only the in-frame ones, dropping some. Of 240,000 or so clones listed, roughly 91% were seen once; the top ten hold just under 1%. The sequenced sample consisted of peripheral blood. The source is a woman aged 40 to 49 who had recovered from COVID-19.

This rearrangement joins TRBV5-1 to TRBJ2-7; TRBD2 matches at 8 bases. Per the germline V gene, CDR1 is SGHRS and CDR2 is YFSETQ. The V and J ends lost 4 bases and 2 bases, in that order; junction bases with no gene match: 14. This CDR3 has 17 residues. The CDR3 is CASSPQLSRGGTYEQYF. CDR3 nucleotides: TGCGCCAGCAGCCCCCAACTTAGTCGCGGGGGGACCTACGAGCAGTACTTC.

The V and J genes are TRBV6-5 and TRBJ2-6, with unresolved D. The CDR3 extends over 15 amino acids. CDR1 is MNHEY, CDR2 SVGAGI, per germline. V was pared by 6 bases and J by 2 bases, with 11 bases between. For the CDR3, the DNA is TGTGCCAGCAGCCGTCAGTCTGCTGGGGCCAACGTCCTGACTTTC. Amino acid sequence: CASSRQSAGANVLTF.

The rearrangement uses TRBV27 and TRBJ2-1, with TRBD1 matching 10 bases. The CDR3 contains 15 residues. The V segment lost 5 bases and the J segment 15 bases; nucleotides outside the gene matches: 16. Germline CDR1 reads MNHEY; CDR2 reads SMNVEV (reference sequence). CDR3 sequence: CASSKEGQGKRAPFF. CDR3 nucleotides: TGTGCCAGCAGTAAAGAGGGACAGGGGAAGCGGGCCCCGTTCTTC.

The CDR3 DNA is TGTGCCAGCAGCTTAAGTCGTAGCGGCACAGATACGCAGTATTTT. Its translation: CASSLSRSGTDTQYF. The chain has TRBV7-3 and TRBJ2-3; TRBD2 is a possible D gene (5 bases). The CDR3 runs 15 residues. Germline CDR1 reads SGHTA; CDR2 reads FQGTGA. V was cut by 1 base and J by 1 base, with 9 bases left in between.

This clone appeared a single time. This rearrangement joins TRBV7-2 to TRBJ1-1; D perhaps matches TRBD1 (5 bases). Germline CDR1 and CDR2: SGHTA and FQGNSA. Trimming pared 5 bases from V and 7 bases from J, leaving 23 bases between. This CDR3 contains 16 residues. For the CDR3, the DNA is TGTGCCAGCAGCCCCTATTTGGTGGAGCAGGGCATTGAAGCTTTCTTT. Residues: CASSPYLVEQGIEAFF.

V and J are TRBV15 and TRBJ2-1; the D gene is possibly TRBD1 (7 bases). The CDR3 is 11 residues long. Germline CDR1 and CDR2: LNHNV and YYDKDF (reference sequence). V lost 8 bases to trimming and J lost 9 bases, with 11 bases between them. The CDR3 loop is CATYQGGEQFF. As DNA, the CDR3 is TGTGCCACCTACCAGGGGGGTGAGCAGTTCTTC.

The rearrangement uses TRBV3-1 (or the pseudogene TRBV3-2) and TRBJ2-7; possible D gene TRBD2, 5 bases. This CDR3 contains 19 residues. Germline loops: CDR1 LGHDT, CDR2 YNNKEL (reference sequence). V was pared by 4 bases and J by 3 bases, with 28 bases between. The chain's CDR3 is CASSPPGGVDAPCFYEQYV. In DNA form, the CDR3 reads TGTGCCAGCAGCCCCCCAGGAGGTGTGGACGCCCCTTGTTTCTACGAGCAGTACGTC.

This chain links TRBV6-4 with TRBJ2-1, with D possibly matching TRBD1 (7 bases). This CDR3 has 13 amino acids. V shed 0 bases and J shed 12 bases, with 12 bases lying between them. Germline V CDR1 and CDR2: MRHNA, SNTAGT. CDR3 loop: CASSDSSQGGQFF. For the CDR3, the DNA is TGTGCCAGCAGTGACTCGAGTCAGGGGGGGCAGTTCTTC.

The chain's CDR3 is CASTPGNTIYF. Written as DNA, the CDR3 is TGTGCCAGCACCCCAGGAAACACCATATATTTT. The chain couples TRBV12-3 or TRBV12-4 to TRBJ1-3; D unresolved. The CDR3 sequence is 11 residues long. Trimming removed 7 bases from V and 4 bases from J, with 5 bases in between.

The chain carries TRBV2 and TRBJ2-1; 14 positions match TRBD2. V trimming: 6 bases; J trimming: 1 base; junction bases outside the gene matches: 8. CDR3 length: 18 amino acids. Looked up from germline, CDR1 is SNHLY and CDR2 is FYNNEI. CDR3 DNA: TGTGCCAGCAGCCCCGGGACTAGCGGGAGTGGGTCCTACAATGAGCAGTTCTTC. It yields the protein CASSPGTSGSGSYNEQFF.

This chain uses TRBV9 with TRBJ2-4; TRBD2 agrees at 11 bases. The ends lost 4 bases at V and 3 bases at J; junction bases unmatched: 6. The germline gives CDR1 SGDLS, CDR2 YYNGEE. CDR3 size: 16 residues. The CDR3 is CASSPGTSGGKNIQYF. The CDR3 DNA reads TGTGCCAGCAGCCCCGGGACTAGCGGCGGCAAAAACATTCAGTACTTC.

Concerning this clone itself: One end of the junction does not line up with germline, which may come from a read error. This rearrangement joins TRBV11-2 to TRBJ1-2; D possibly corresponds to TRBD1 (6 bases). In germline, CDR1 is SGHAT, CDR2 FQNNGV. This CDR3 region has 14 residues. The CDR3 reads CASSPLGGGDPRPF. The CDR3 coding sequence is TGTGCCAGCAGCCCCCTAGGGGGTGGGGATCCAAGGCCCTTC.

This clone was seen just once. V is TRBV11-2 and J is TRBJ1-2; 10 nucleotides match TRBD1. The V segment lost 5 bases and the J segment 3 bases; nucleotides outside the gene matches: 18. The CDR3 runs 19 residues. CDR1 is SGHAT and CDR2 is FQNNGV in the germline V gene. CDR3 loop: CASSKGDRGPESLYYGYTF. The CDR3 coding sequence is TGTGCCAGCAGCAAGGGGGACAGGGGCCCTGAGTCTCTCTACTATGGCTACACCTTC.

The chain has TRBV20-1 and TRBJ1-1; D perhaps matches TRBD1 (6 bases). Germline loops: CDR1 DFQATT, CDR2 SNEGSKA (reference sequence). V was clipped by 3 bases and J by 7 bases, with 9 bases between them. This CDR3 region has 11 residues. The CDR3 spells CSASGGGEAFF. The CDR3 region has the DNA TGCAGTGCTAGTGGGGGCGGTGAAGCTTTCTTT.

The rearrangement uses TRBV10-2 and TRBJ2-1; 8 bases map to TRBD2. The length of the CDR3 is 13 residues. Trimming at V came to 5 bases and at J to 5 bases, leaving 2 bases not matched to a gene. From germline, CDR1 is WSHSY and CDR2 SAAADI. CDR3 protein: CASSSGRNNEQFF. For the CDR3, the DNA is TGCGCCAGCAGTAGCGGGAGAAACAATGAGCAGTTCTTC.

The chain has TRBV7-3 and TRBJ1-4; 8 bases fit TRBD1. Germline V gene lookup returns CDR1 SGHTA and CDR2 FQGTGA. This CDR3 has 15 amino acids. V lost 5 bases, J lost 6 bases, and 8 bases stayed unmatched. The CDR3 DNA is TGTGCCAGCAGCCCCGGACAGGGTAGGGATGAAAAACTGTTTTTT. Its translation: CASSPGQGRDEKLFF.

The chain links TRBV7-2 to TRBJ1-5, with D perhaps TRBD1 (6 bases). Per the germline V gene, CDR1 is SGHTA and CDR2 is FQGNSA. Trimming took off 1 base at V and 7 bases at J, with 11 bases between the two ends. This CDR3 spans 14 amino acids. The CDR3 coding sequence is TGTGCCAGCAGCTTAGGGGGGCTGGGGCAGCCCCAGCATTTT. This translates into CASSLGGLGQPQHF.

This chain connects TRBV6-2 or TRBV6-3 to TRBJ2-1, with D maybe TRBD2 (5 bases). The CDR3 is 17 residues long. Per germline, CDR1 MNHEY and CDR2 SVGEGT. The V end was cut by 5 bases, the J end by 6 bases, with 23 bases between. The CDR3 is CASSPRGWHLVANEQFF. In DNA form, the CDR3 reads TGTGCCAGCAGTCCACGGGGTTGGCATCTCGTCGCCAATGAGCAGTTCTTC.

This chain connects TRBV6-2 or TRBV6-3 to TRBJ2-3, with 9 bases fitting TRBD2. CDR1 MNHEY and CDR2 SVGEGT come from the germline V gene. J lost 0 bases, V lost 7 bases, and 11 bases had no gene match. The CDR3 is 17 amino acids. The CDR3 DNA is TGTGCCAGCAACCCGGGGGGCCTAGCGGGAAGCACAGATACGCAGTATTTT. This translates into CASNPGGLAGSTDTQYF.

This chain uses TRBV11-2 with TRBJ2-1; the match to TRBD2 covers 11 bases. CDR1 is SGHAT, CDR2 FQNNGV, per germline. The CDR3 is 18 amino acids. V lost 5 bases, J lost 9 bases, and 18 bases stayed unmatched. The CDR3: CASSPITGLAALTGEQFF. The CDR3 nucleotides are TGTGCCAGCAGCCCAATTACGGGACTAGCGGCCCTCACAGGTGAGCAGTTCTTC.

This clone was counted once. Here the CDR3 DNA reads TGCGCCAGCAGCCACGTAGCGGACACCGGGGAGCTGTTTTTT. Protein sequence: CASSHVADTGELFF. This chain connects TRBV4-1 to TRBJ2-2, with D perhaps matching TRBD2 (6 bases). This CDR3 is built from 14 residues. V lost 3 bases, J lost 3 bases, and 8 bases lay in between. Germline V gene lookup returns CDR1 MGHRA and CDR2 YSYEKL.

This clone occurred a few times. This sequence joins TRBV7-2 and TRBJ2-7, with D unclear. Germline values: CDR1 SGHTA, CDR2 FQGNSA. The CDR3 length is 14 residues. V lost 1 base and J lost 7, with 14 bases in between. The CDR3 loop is CASSLGGPTREQYV. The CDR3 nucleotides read TGTGCCAGCAGCTTAGGCGGTCCCACGAGGGAGCAGTACGTC.

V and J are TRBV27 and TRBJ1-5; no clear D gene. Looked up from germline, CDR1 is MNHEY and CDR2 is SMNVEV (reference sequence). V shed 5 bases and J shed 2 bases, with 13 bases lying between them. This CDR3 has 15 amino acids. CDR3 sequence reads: CASSPNELGNQPQHF. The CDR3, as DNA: TGTGCCAGCAGTCCCAATGAGCTTGGCAATCAGCCCCAGCATTTT.

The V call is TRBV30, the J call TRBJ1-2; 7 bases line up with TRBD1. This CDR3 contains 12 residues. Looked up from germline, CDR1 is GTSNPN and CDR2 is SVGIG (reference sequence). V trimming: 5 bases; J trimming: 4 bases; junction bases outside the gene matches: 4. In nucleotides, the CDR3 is TGTGCCTGGGGCGGACAGGCCTATGGCTACACCTTC. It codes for CAWGGQAYGYTF.